This T cell receptor (beta chain) was sequenced in a study of CD8 T cells in ankylosing spondylitis. Study observations and caveats: Reportedly, significant enrichment of disease-linked clones occurred in matched ankylosing spondylitis synovial fluid. Researchers report that disease-linked clones proved CD8+ and relatively rare in peripheral blood. Within ankylosing spondylitis blood, a TCR beta motif made up of eight or nine highly homologous variants appeared to be characteristic.

This clonotype was counted at least ten times. Its matching antigen is unknown. A quantitative 5'-RACE method, one with molecular barcodes, was used to make TCR beta libraries. TCRdb passed the 5' RACE reads through MiXCR, listing each CDR3 protein once. The sample yields about 130,000 distinct CDR3 sequences, about 6.7% seen once. The germline gives CDR1 SGHKS, CDR2 YYEKEE (reference sequence). The CDR3 contains 15 residues. Trimming removed 3 bases from V and 1 base from J; junction bases left unmatched: 1. Sequenced sample: blood, either unsorted or a sorted T cell fraction (not recorded which). This chain joins TRBV5-5 and TRBJ2-3; TRBD2 matches 11 bases. The sequence was obtained from a female donor with ankylosing spondylitis or in good health (not recorded which). CDR3 in amino acids: CASSSLAGGTDTQYF. The CDR3 bases are TGTGCCAGCAGCTCACTAGCGGGGGGCACAGATACGCAGTATTTT.